This T cell receptor beta chain was captured by sequencing in a study of T cell responses to AZD1222 COVID-19 vaccine. Study-wide points: Spike-specific TCR depth and breadth grew after two AZD1222 doses.

Concerning this clone itself: Its target is unknown.

The data were produced by immunoSEQ multiplex PCR, yet TCRdb's version contains in-frame clones alone and is incomplete. The sample holds roughly 160,000 clones, around 93% seen once. With 0 bases removed from V and 0 bases from J, the gap between germline ends came to 6 bases. The CDR3 consists of 15 residues. CDR1 and CDR2 from the germline V gene are LNHDA and SQIVND (reference sequence). The receptor comes from an adult in good health. The V and J genes are TRBV19 and TRBJ1-5, with D possibly being TRBD1 (5 bases). The sequencing used peripheral blood, collected on day 0 of AZD1222 vaccination. This CDR3 is CASSIDQGSNQPQHF. The CDR3 DNA is TGTGCCAGTAGTATAGATCAGGGTAGCAATCAGCCCCAGCATTTT.